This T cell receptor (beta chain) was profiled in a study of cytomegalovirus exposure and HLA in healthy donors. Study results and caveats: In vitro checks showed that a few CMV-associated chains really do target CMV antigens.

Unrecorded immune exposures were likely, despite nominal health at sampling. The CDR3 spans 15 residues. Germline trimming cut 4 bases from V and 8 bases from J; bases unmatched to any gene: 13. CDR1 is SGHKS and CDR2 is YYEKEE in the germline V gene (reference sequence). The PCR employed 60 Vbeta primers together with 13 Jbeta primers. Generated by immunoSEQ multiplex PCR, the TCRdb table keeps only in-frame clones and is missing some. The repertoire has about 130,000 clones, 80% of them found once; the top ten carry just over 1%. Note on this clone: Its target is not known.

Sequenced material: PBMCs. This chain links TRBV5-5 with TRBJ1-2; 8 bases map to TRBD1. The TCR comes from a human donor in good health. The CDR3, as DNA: TGTGCCAGCAGCCCCCCACTCACAGGGGGAGAGGGCTACACCTTC. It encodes CASSPPLTGGEGYTF.